These 27 T cell receptor beta chains originate from one sample sequenced in a study of spatial heterogeneity in lung cancer. Time point noted: sample taken at primary tumor resection. TCRdb fed the 5' RACE reads into MiXCR, producing one record per CDR3 protein. The table includes around 63,000 distinct CDR3 sequences, roughly 6.4% detected once. The starting material was PBMCs, obtained at surgery. The origin of the receptors is a female donor with early-stage non-small cell lung cancer.

This clonotype showed up many times. The chain employs TRBV6-6 and TRBJ2-7; 8 bases agree with TRBD1. CDR3 size: 15 residues. Germline CDR1 is MNHNY and CDR2 is SVGAGI (reference sequence). V gave up 0 bases and J gave up 2 bases; unmatched junction bases: 3. The chain's CDR3 is CASSYSMGQAYEQYV. In DNA form, the CDR3 reads TGTGCCAGCAGTTACTCGATGGGACAGGCCTACGAGCAGTACGTC.

A few counts support this clonotype. The chain couples TRBV7-8 to TRBJ1-2; 7 bases are shared with TRBD1. Trimming removed 4 bases from V and 4 bases from J; junction bases left unmatched: 6. The CDR3 has 14 residues. Germline V CDR1 and CDR2: SGHVS, FQNEAQ. The CDR3 is CASSSSGQIYGYTF. CDR3 nucleotides: TGTGCCAGCAGCTCCTCGGGACAGATCTATGGCTACACCTTC.

The table lists this clonotype with many counts. V is TRBV20-1 and J is TRBJ2-1; TRBD2 agrees at 8 bases. Germline CDR1 and CDR2: DFQATT and SNEGSKA (reference sequence). The CDR3 has 13 amino acids. V trimming: 6 bases; J trimming: 8 bases; junction bases outside the gene matches: 9. CDR3 protein: CSATTGGPYEQFF. For the CDR3, the DNA is TGCAGTGCCACGACGGGAGGGCCCTATGAGCAGTTCTTC.

This clonotype appeared many times. The chain carries TRBV20-1 and TRBJ2-3; D perhaps matches TRBD1 (6 bases). The CDR3 loop spans 16 amino acids. Between the trimmed V and J ends, which lost 7 bases and 0 bases, there was a span of 20 bases. CDR1 is DFQATT, CDR2 SNEGSKA, per germline (reference sequence). CDR3: CSVNSFYRESTDTQYF. The CDR3 bases are TGCAGTGTAAATTCTTTCTACAGGGAGAGCACAGATACGCAGTATTTT.

This chain joins TRBV15 and TRBJ1-5; D call uncertain. V was shortened by 1 base and J by 5 bases, with 12 bases between the two germline ends. Germline V gene lookup returns CDR1 LNHNV and CDR2 YYDKDF (reference sequence). The CDR3 has 15 amino acids. This CDR3 is CATSRAPVRDQPQHF. The CDR3 DNA reads as TGTGCCACCAGCAGAGCCCCCGTAAGAGATCAGCCCCAGCATTTT.

The chain links TRBV28 to TRBJ2-7; no clear D. Germline loops: CDR1 MDHEN, CDR2 SYDVKM. The CDR3 has 15 residues. Trimming took 9 bases from V and 0 from J, leaving 18 bases between them. CDR3 amino acids: CARSIGQIHSYEQYF. CDR3 DNA sequence: TGTGCCAGAAGTATTGGGCAGATTCACTCCTACGAGCAGTACTTC.

This clonotype came up a few times. The chain joins TRBV24-1 to TRBJ2-3; D unresolved. Trimming removed 3 bases from V and 5 bases from J, with 8 bases in between. CDR1 KGHDR and CDR2 SFDVKD come from the germline V gene. The CDR3 has 13 residues. CDR3 coding DNA: TGTGCCACCAGTGATCGGGTCCGAGATACGCAGTATTTT. Amino acid sequence: CATSDRVRDTQYF.

The V call is TRBV27, the J call TRBJ2-3; weak D call: TRBD1 (5 bases). This CDR3 is 15 amino acids long. Germline CDR1 is MNHEY and CDR2 is SMNVEV (reference sequence). The V end lost 2 bases, the J end lost 6 bases, and 15 bases lay between the germline ends. This CDR3 reads CASSLAGQPPDTQYF. The CDR3 nucleotides read TGTGCCAGCAGTTTAGCAGGGCAGCCTCCGGATACGCAGTATTTT.

This clonotype has at least ten counts. CDR3 in amino acids: CASRPWTGGGGELFF. The CDR3 bases are TGCGCCAGCAGACCCTGGACAGGGGGTGGCGGGGAGCTGTTTTTT. The chain is built from TRBV23-1 and TRBJ2-2, with 10 bases aligning to TRBD1. TRBV23-1 is flagged as an ORF with uncertain function. The CDR3 consists of 15 residues. After removal of 6 bases from V and 7 bases from J, the junction contained 8 bases not matched to a gene.

V gene TRBV7-9 combines with J gene TRBJ1-1, with D hard to call. The CDR3 is 14 amino acids. CDR1 and CDR2 from the germline V gene are SEHNR and FQNEAQ (reference sequence). With 5 bases removed from V and 6 bases from J, the gap between germline ends came to 16 bases. The CDR3 coding sequence is TGTGCCAGCAGCCCCTCTAATTTAGCGTCTGAAGCTTTCTTT. This sequence encodes CASSPSNLASEAFF.

This sequence joins TRBV6-1 and TRBJ2-7, with D perhaps TRBD1 or TRBD2 (5 bases each). Germline V gives CDR1 MNHNS, CDR2 SASEGT. There are 13 residues in the CDR3. The V gene lost 9 bases and the J gene lost 0 bases, with 12 bases spanning the gap. CDR3 coding DNA: TGTGCCAGTCGGGACGGAAGCTCCTACGAGCAGTACGTC. Amino acids: CASRDGSSYEQYV.

This clonotype was counted a few times. The chain couples TRBV19 to TRBJ1-5, with 10 bases matching TRBD1. The CDR3 loop spans 16 amino acids. The V and J ends lost 9 bases and 6 bases, in that order; junction bases with no gene match: 14. From germline, CDR1 is LNHDA and CDR2 SQIVND (reference sequence). For the CDR3, the DNA is TGTGCCAGCCTCCCGGGACAGGGGACAGGGACTCAGCCCCAGCATTTT. It encodes CASLPGQGTGTQPQHF.

This clonotype has at least ten counts. The V gene is TRBV3-1, the J gene TRBJ2-5, with D perhaps TRBD1 (5 bases). V was cut by 4 bases and J by 2 bases, with 11 bases left in between. Germline CDR1 reads LGHDT; CDR2 reads YNNKEL (reference sequence). The CDR3 is made up of 14 amino acids. CDR3 loop: CASSLPQGQETQYF. In DNA form, the CDR3 reads TGTGCCAGCAGCCTACCGCAGGGACAAGAGACCCAGTACTTC.

This clonotype was detected only a few times. Mismatch with germline at one junction end may stem from a read error. The chain carries TRBV7-3 and TRBJ1-1; no definite D call. Germline CDR1 and CDR2: SGHTA and FQGTGA. CDR3 length: 12 amino acids. The DNA of the CDR3 is TGTGCCAGCAGCAACCCAAATGACAACGCGATCTTT. It specifies CASSNPNDNAIF.

This clonotype was counted ten times or more. V and J are TRBV20-1 and TRBJ1-2; D uncertain. V lost 4 bases, J lost 2 bases, and 11 bases lay in between. Germline CDR1 reads DFQATT; CDR2 reads SNEGSKA (reference sequence). The CDR3 sequence is 13 residues long. In nucleotides, the CDR3 is TGCAGTGCTAAACCATCTTCCAACTATGGCTACACCTTC. It specifies CSAKPSSNYGYTF.

This clonotype was counted at least ten times. The chain couples TRBV6-5 to TRBJ2-6, with D possibly being TRBD1 (6 bases). Trimming shortened V by 5 bases and J by 2 bases, and 13 bases separated the two germline ends. CDR1 is MNHEY and CDR2 is SVGAGI in the germline V gene. CDR3 length equals 16 residues. CDR3 in amino acids: CASSGNRAAGANVLTF. The DNA for the CDR3 is TGTGCCAGCAGTGGGAACAGGGCGGCTGGGGCCAACGTCCTGACTTTC.

At least ten counts were recorded for this clonotype. The rearrangement uses TRBV9 and TRBJ2-5, with 11 bases aligning to TRBD2. Germline CDR1 SGDLS, CDR2 YYNGEE. Trimming removed 0 bases from V and 5 bases from J; junction bases left unmatched: 9. The CDR3 spans 17 residues. The CDR3 sequence is CASSVEGLAGGEETQYF. CDR3 in DNA: TGTGCCAGCAGCGTAGAGGGGCTAGCGGGAGGAGAGGAGACCCAGTACTTC.

In its sample, this clonotype was seen a few times. The chain employs TRBV6-6 and TRBJ1-2; TRBD1 is a possible D gene (5 bases). CDR1 and CDR2 (germline): MNHNY, SVGAGI (reference sequence). This CDR3 has 13 residues. V gave up 4 bases and J gave up 5 bases, with 11 bases separating them. The DNA of the CDR3 is TGTGCCAGCAGTTTGACACAGGCTTATGGCTACACCTTC. Translation: CASSLTQAYGYTF.

This clonotype turned up a few times. The J gene is TRBJ2-5, the V gene TRBV5-5; 7 bases are a match to TRBD2. J was trimmed by 4 bases and V by 0 bases; bases with no gene match: 9. The germline gives CDR1 SGHKS, CDR2 YYEKEE (reference sequence). This CDR3 is 16 amino acids long. The CDR3 spells CASSLDSRGSVETQYF. The DNA for the CDR3 is TGTGCCAGCAGCTTGGACTCGCGGGGGTCCGTAGAGACCCAGTACTTC. The entire variable domain, with the rest obtained from reference TRBV5-5 and TRBJ2-5, is as follows: DAGVTQSPTHLIKTRGQQVTLRCSPISGHKSVSWYQQVLGQGPQFIFQYYEKEERGRGNFPDRFSARQFPNYSSELNVNALLLGDSALYLCASSLDSRGSVETQYFGPGTRLLVL.

The chain couples TRBV28 to TRBJ2-2; D is undetermined. The germline V gene has CDR1 MDHEN and CDR2 SYDVKM. Deletions cut 3 bases from V and 0 bases from J, with 8 bases between. CDR3 size: 15 residues. The CDR3 nucleotides read TGTGCCAGCAGTTTTGACATGCCGAACACCGGGGAGCTGTTTTTT. This sequence encodes CASSFDMPNTGELFF.

This clonotype appeared many times. The chain employs TRBV12-5 and TRBJ1-5; 9 positions match TRBD1. The CDR3 covers 14 residues. V gave up 4 bases and J gave up 4 bases; unmatched junction bases: 2. CDR1 and CDR2 from the germline V gene are LGHNT and FRNRAP. The CDR3 reads CASGWGTGNQPQHF. Written as DNA, the CDR3 is TGTGCTAGTGGTTGGGGGACAGGGAATCAGCCCCAGCATTTT.

This chain joins TRBV7-9 and TRBJ2-2; no firm D call. Germline V gene data show CDR1 as SEHNR and CDR2 as FQNEAQ (reference sequence). Trimming took off 5 bases at V and 8 bases at J, with 12 bases between the two ends. The CDR3 is made up of 13 amino acids. CDR3 protein: CASSPDGAGELFF. CDR3 nucleotide sequence: TGTGCCAGCAGCCCCGACGGTGCAGGGGAGCTGTTTTTT.

This clonotype was recorded at least ten times. This chain uses TRBV27 with TRBJ2-3; D gene unclear. The CDR3 runs 12 residues. The germline V gene has CDR1 MNHEY and CDR2 SMNVEV (reference sequence). Trimming left V 8 bases short and J 5 bases short, with 11 bases between. This CDR3 is CASGSLGDTQYF. The CDR3 DNA reads as TGTGCCAGCGGTAGTTTAGGAGATACGCAGTATTTT.

This clonotype was seen ten or more times. This sequence joins TRBV6-2 or TRBV6-3 and TRBJ1-6; perhaps TRBD1 as D (6 bases). The CDR3 is made up of 15 amino acids. Looked up from germline, CDR1 is MNHEY and CDR2 is SVGEGT. Trimming stripped 8 bases from V and 6 bases from J, with 17 bases between. The CDR3 spells CASDDHRVSNSPLHF. DNA for the CDR3: TGTGCCAGCGACGATCACAGGGTTTCTAATTCACCCCTCCACTTT.

The chain recombines TRBV28 with TRBJ2-1, with 11 positions matching TRBD2. The CDR3 is 16 residues long. With V trimmed by 5 bases and J by 6 bases, 9 bases remained unmatched. Germline values: CDR1 MDHEN, CDR2 SYDVKM. CDR3 in DNA: TGTGCCAGCAGTGGACAGACTAGCGGGAAACCCAATGAGCAGTTCTTC. Translated, it gives CASSGQTSGKPNEQFF.

This clonotype showed up just a few times. The chain is built from TRBV3-1 and TRBJ1-2; perhaps TRBD1 as D (6 bases). Per the germline V gene, CDR1 is LGHDT and CDR2 is YNNKEL (reference sequence). V was cut by 6 bases and J by 8 bases, with 13 bases left in between. This CDR3 is 12 amino acids long. CDR3 residues: CASRKGTSGYTF. The DNA of the CDR3 is TGTGCCAGCAGAAAAGGGACATCCGGCTACACCTTC. Filled out from reference TRBV3-1 and TRBJ1-2, the complete variable domain reads DTAVSQTPKYLVTQMGNDKSIKCEQNLGHDTMYWYKQDSKKFLKIMFSYNNKELIINETVPNRFSPKSPDKAHLNLHINSLELGDSAVYFCASRKGTSGYTFGSGTRLTVV.

This sequence joins TRBV13 and TRBJ1-1, with unresolved D. The CDR3 consists of 11 residues. Trimming stripped 5 bases from V and 3 bases from J, with 4 bases between. The germline V gene has CDR1 PRHDT and CDR2 FYEKMQ (reference sequence). The CDR3, as DNA: TGTGCCAGCAGCCTCCACACTGAAGCTTTCTTT. It yields the protein CASSLHTEAFF. Supplemented by reference TRBV13 and TRBJ1-1, the full variable domain reads AAGVIQSPRHLIKEKRETATLKCYPIPRHDTVYWYQQGPGQDPQFLISFYEKMQSDKGSIPDRFSAQQFSDYHSELNMSSLELGDSALYFCASSLHTEAFFGQGTRLTVV.